This T cell receptor (beta chain) was identified in a study of a mutant IDH1 vaccine in newly diagnosed glioma (TCRdb year 2021). For the wider study: In the chemotherapy-containing groups, vaccination started alongside temozolomide cycles, whereas in patients who had radiotherapy alone it started 4-6 weeks after radiotherapy. The roughly 33 treated patients were 62.5% male and around 40% female, with a mean age of around 40 years. Before enrollment, most patients had been given radiochemotherapy with temozolomide as standard therapy, while the rest had received either radiotherapy alone or temozolomide alone. Visit V12 was the week-35 safety follow-up and visit V13 was the week-47 end of study. Peripheral blood was collected at six visits: V03 (baseline), V05, V07, V10, V12 and V13. Longitudinal TCRB deep sequencing was performed for 20 to 25 treated patients wherever samples were available for exploratory analyses.

The library was made by the immunoSEQ multiplex PCR assay. The hsTCRB Kit was used according to the manufacturer's protocol to amplify rearranged TCR beta chain sequences. An Illumina MiSeq was used to sequence the TCRB libraries. As for how the authors treated the data: The kit vendor's proprietary platform handled demultiplexing, trimming and gene mapping. Drawn from immuneACCESS, this table holds only the in-frame rearrangements with V and J called that TCRdb kept. Clones are partly lost; checked studies trace under half to an unresolved V gene and leave the rest unexplained. V and J calls and clone size follow that table, whereas D and trimming were derived from the DNA. The sample table lists some 33,000 clones, around 77% of them with a count of one. The ten largest clonotypes hold approximately 9.4% of the sample. The CDR3 goes from the cysteine to the phenylalanine over 17 residues. CDR3 DNA is the only sequence kept; it has 51 bases, read in frame from the first base. The germline V and J ends show losses of 4 bases and 3 bases respectively, and no gene match explains 7 bases of the junction. CDR1 and CDR2 were assigned from the germline V gene (reference sequence) as SEHNR and FQNEAQ.

Broad study findings and their caveats: Availability determined which PBMC samples were chosen for TCRB deep sequencing. It was noted by the authors that analyses of patient blood samples could not be reproduced owing to sample limitations. No apparent relationship was observed between pseudoprogression and alterations in the top peripheral T cell clonotypes detected by TCRB sequencing. Across multiple MHC alleles, vaccine-induced immune responses were seen in around 93% of patients.

The sample's time point label, in plain terms: week 35, safety follow-up. A 20-mer mutant IDH1 peptide at 300 micrograms in Montanide made up each vaccine dose, which was injected subcutaneously together with topical imiquimod. Patients were given eight vaccinations, in weeks 1, 3, 5, 7, 11, 15, 19 and 23, which matched visits V03 through V10. Donors had newly diagnosed WHO grade 3 or 4 IDH1-mutant astrocytomas with loss of nuclear ATRX. The samples were drawn from NOA16, a multicentre, single-arm, open-label phase I trial in Germany that tested a mutant IDH1 peptide vaccine in humans for the first time. Genomic DNA for TCRB sequencing was extracted from EDTA blood using the DNeasy Blood and Tissue Kit. Worth noting for this clone: What antigen it recognizes has not been identified. The record has no base qualities; no much larger clone is one base away.

The TCR sequence derives from a woman aged 25 to 45 with glioma. Some clones in this sample may be carry-over from other donors' samples. The chain was built from TRBV7-9 and TRBJ2-3; 13 bases in the middle match TRBD2. The starting material was PBMCs, obtained from a glioma patient whose treatment included an IDH1 peptide vaccine. The CDR3 protein: CASSSWTSGSQTDTQYF. At the DNA level, the sequence is TGTGCCAGCAGCTCCTGGACTAGCGGGAGTCAGACAGATACGCAGTATTTT.